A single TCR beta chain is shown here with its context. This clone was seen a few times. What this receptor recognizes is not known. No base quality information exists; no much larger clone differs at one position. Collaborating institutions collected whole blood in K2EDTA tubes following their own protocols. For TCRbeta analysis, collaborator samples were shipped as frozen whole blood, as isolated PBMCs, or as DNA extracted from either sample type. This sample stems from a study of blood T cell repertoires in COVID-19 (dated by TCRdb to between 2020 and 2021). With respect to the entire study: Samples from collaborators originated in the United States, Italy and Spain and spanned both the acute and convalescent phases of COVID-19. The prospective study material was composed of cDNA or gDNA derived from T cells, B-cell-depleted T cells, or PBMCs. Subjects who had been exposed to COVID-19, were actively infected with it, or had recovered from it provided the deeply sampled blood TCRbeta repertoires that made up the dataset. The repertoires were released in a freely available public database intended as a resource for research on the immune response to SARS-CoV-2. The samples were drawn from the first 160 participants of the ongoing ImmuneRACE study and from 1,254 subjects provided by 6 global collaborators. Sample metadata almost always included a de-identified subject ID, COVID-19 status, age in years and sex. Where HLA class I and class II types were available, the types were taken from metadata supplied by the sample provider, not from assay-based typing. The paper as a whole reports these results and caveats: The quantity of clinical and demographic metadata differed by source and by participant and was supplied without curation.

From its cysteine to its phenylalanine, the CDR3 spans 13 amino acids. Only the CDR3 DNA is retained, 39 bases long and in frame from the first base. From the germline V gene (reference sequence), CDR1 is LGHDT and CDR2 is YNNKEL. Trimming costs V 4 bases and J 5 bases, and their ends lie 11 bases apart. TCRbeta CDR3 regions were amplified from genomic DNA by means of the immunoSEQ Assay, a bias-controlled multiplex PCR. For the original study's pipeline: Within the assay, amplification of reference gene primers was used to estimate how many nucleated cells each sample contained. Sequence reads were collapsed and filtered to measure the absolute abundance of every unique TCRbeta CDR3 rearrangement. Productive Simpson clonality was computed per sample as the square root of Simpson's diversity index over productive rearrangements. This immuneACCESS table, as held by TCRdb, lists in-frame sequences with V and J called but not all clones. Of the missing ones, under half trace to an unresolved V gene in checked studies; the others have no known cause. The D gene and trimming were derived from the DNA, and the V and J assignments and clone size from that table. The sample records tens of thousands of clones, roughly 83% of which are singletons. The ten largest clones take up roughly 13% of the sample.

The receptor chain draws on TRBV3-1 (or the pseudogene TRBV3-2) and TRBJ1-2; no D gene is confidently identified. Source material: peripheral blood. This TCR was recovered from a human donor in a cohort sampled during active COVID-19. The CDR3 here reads CASSPELRYGYTF. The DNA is TGTGCCAGCAGCCCCGAACTCCGTTATGGCTACACCTTC.